The following is a TCR beta chain sequence with its context. Its antigen is currently unknown. Other DNA sequences within the sample encode an identical CDR3. Trimming removed 0 bases at V and 4 bases at J, with 5 bases between. CDR3 length: 12 amino acids. CDR1 is SGDLS and CDR2 is YYNGEE in the germline V gene. At deep level, the assay was performed. Profiling relied on immunoSEQ multiplex PCR, and the TCRdb table lists in-frame clones only, not all of them. The sample comprises roughly 810,000 clones, around 96% of which are singletons, and less than 0.3% rests with the top ten. The data belong to a study of shared clonotypes between healthy human individuals. Naive CD8 cells, CD45RO-negative and positively selected for CCR7, excluded terminally differentiated effector memory CD45RA+ cells. Overall study results and limits: Rarefaction revealed incomplete sorted-subset sequencing despite large depth. Compared with clonotypes that all four donors shared, non-shared clonotypes had lower generation probabilities. The study sampled only blood, and tissue repertoires likely differ.

V is TRBV9 and J is TRBJ2-7; the D is unclear. This TCR was recovered from a man between 25 and 39 years old in good health. The specimen sequenced was naive CD8+ T cells sorted from blood. The CDR3 loop is CASSVEGYEQYF. DNA for the CDR3: TGTGCCAGCAGCGTAGAGGGTTACGAGCAGTACTTC.